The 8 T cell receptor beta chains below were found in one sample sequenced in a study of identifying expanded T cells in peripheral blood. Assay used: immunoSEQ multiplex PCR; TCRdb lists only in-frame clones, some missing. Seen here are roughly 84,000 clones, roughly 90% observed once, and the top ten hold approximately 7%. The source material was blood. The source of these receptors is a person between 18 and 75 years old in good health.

Written as DNA, the CDR3 is TGTGCCAGCAGCGGGACGGGAGGGTCCTCCTACGAGCAGTACTTC. Translation: CASSGTGGSSYEQYF. The genes are TRBV6-5 and TRBJ2-7, with 8 nucleotides matching TRBD2. The CDR3 totals 15 residues. V was pared by 6 bases and J by 0 bases, with 7 bases of the junction left unmatched. The V gene's germline CDR1 is MNHEY and CDR2 SVGAGI.

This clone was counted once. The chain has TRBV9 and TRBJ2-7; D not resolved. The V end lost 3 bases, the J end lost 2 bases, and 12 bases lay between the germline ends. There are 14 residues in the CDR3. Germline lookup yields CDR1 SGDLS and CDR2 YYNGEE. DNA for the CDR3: TGTGCCAGCAGCGGCCCCACAACTCCCTACGAGCAGTACTTC. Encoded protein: CASSGPTTPYEQYF.

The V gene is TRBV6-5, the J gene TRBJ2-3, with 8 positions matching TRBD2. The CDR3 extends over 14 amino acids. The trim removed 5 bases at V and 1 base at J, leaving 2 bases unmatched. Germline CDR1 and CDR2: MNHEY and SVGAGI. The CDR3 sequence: CASSLGLGTDTQYF. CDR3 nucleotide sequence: TGTGCCAGCAGTCTGGGACTAGGCACAGATACGCAGTATTTT.

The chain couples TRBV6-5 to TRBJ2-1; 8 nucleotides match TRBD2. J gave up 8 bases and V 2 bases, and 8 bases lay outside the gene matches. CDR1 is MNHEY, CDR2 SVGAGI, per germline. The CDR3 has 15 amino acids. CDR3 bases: TGTGCCAGCAGTTACCGGGGGGGCGCGTACGATGAGCAGTTCTTC. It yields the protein CASSYRGGAYDEQFF.

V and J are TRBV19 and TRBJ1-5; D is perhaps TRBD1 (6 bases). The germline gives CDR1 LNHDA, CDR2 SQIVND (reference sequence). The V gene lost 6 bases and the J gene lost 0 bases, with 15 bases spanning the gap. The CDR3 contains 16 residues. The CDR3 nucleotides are TGTGCCAGTAGACGAGGGGGGTCAGTTAGCAATCAGCCCCAGCATTTT. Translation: CASRRGGSVSNQPQHF.

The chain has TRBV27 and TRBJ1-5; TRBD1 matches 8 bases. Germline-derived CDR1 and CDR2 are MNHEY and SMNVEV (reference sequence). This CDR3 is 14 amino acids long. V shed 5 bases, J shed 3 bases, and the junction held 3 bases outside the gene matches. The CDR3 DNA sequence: TGTGCCAGCAGTGGGACAGGTGACAATCAGCCCCAGCATTTT. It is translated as CASSGTGDNQPQHF.

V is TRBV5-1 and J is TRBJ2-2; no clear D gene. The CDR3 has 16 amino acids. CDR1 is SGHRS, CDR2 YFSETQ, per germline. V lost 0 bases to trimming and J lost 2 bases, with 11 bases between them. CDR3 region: CASSLGPGTNTGELFF. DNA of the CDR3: TGCGCCAGCAGCTTGGGTCCGGGCACTAACACCGGGGAGCTGTTTTTT.

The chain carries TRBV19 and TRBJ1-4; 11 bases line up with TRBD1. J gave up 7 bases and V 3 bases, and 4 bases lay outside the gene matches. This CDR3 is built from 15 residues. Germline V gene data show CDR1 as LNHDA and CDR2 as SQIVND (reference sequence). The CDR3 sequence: CASSIGGTGGEKLFF. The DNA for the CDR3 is TGTGCCAGTAGTATCGGGGGGACAGGGGGTGAAAAACTGTTTTTT.